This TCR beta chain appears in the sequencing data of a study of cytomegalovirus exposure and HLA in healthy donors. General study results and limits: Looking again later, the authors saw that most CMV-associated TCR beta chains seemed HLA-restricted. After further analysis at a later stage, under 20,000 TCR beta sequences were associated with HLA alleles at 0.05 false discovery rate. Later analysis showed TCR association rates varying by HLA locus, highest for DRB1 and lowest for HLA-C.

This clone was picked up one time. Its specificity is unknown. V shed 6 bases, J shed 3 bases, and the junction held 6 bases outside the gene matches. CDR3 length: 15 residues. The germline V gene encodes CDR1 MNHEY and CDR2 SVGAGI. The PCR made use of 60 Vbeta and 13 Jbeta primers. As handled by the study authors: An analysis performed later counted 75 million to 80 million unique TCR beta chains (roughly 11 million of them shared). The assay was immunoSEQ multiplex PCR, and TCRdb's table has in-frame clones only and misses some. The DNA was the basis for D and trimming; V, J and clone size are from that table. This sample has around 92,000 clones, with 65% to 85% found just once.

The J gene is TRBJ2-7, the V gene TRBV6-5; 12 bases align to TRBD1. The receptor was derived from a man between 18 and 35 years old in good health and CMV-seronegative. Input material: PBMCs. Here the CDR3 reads CASSHRDRGHYEQYF. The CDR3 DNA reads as TGTGCCAGCAGCCACCGGGACAGGGGGCACTACGAGCAGTACTTC.